The entry that follows covers one T cell receptor (beta chain) sequence. Its antigen is not yet known. No much larger clone exists at a distance of one base, and base qualities are not known. The germline V gene specifies MGHRA as CDR1 and YSYEKL as CDR2. Trimming costs V 1 base and J 7 bases, and their ends lie 13 bases apart. The CDR3 runs 15 residues from the cysteine to the phenylalanine. Only CDR3 DNA remains: 45 bases, in frame from the first base. The data were obtained in a study of technical replicates of blood from a handful of donors (dated by TCRdb to 2016 to 2017). Library preparation employed the immunoSEQ multiplex PCR assay. The immuneACCESS repertoire file appears here via TCRdb, limited to in-frame rearrangements. These files lack a portion of the clones; in checked studies, under half of the deficit traces to unresolved V genes, and the cause of the others is not known. The sample records roughly 100,000 clones, approximately 95% of which are singletons. The ten most abundant clones make up around 0.3% of the sample.

The chain is encoded by TRBV4-1 joined to TRBJ2-2; tentative D gene TRBD1, with 5 bases matching. The specimen sequenced was T cells isolated from PBMCs. The clonotype originates from a human donor in good health. At the DNA level, the sequence is TGCGCCAGCAGCCAAGGTCGACAGTGGAGCGGGGAGCTGTTTTTT. This is translated as CASSQGRQWSGELFF.